These T cell receptor beta chains were read from a single sample in a study of Ad26.COV2.S vaccination and SARS-CoV-2 variants. Sequencing used immunoSEQ multiplex PCR; TCRdb keeps in-frame clones, though not all of them. The table records some 250,000 clones, roughly 90% of them present only once. The sequenced sample was peripheral blood, obtained in a trial of Ad26.COV2.S vaccine versus placebo. The origin of the receptors is a person between 18 and 65 years old who received the Ad26.COV2.S COVID-19 vaccine or a placebo. Both conserved end residues are part of each CDR3. A D gene is named only where the DNA matches it firmly. Some rows mark clone size as missing; the rest say once, few, many or name a class of expanded clone.

J gene,D gene,V gene,clone size,CDR3 protein,CDR3 DNA
TRBJ1-2,TRBD1,TRBV6-2/TRBV6-3,.,CASSVRTGGASGYTF,TGTGCCAGCAGTGTCCGGACAGGGGGCGCGTCCGGCTACACCTTC
TRBJ2-7,TRBD1,TRBV27,.,CASSVTGAAQYF,TGTGCCAGCAGTGTGACAGGGGCCGCGCAGTACTTC
TRBJ2-6,TRBD1,TRBV6-2/TRBV6-3,.,CASSTLGQGPSGANVLTF,TGTGCCAGCAGCACCCTGGGACAGGGTCCCTCTGGGGCCAACGTCCTGACTTTC
TRBJ2-3,TRBD1,TRBV11-3,.,CASSSRQGARADTQYF,TGTGCCAGCAGCTCCCGACAGGGGGCGCGCGCAGATACGCAGTATTTT
TRBJ1-6,TRBD1,TRBV2,.,CASSWDSQNSPLHF,TGTGCCAGCAGTTGGGACAGCCAGAATTCACCCCTCCACTTT
TRBJ2-3,.,TRBV9,.,CASSAWVSGTDTQYF,TGTGCCAGCAGCGCTTGGGTATCCGGCACAGATACGCAGTATTTT
TRBJ2-2,TRBD2,TRBV14,once,CASSQPLAGTGELFF,TGTGCCAGCAGCCAGCCTCTAGCGGGCACCGGGGAGCTGTTTTTT
TRBJ1-2,.,TRBV7-9,few,CASSSAGAGYGYTF,TGTGCCAGCAGCTCCGCAGGGGCCGGCTATGGCTACACCTTC
TRBJ1-1,.,TRBV5-5,.,CASSLGVVWEATEAFF,TGTGCCAGCAGCTTGGGTGTGGTTTGGGAGGCCACTGAAGCTTTCTTT
TRBJ1-6,.,TRBV10-3,.,CAISSVQNSPLHF,TGTGCCATCAGCTCAGTACAGAATTCACCCCTCCACTTT
TRBJ1-6,.,TRBV7-6,.,CASSLNMGRGNSPLHF,TGTGCCAGCAGCTTAAATATGGGACGGGGAAATTCACCCCTCCACTTT
TRBJ1-5,.,TRBV10-2,.,CASSVSLSQPQHF,TGCGCCAGCAGTGTGAGTTTGAGTCAGCCCCAGCATTTT
TRBJ1-1,.,TRBV19,.,CASSIGENTEAFF,TGTGCCAGTAGTATCGGCGAGAACACTGAAGCTTTCTTT
TRBJ2-1,TRBD1,TRBV3-1/TRBV3-2,.,CASSQRRDRTYNEQFF,TGTGCCAGCAGCCAGCGCCGGGACAGAACCTACAATGAGCAGTTCTTC
TRBJ2-7,TRBD2,TRBV19,.,CASRGVAGREQYF,TGTGCCAGTAGGGGTGTAGCGGGACGCGAGCAGTACTTC
TRBJ2-2,TRBD2,TRBV7-6,once,CASSLALRTSGGRTGTGELFF,TGTGCCAGCAGCTTAGCGCTGAGAACTAGCGGGGGCCGGACGGGCACCGGGGAGCTGTTTTTT
TRBJ2-7,TRBD1,TRBV5-3,.,CARSARDRDQYEQYF,TGTGCCAGAAGCGCCCGGGACAGGGATCAATACGAGCAGTACTTC
TRBJ2-5,.,TRBV30,.,CAWSVGGGEETQYF,TGTGCCTGGAGTGTGGGAGGAGGGGAAGAGACCCAGTACTTC
TRBJ1-1,.,TRBV5-1,.,CASRPPSVTEAFF,TGCGCCAGCAGGCCCCCCTCTGTAACTGAAGCTTTCTTT
TRBJ1-1,.,TRBV7-2,once,CASSPDMNTEAFF,TGTGCCAGCAGCCCAGATATGAACACTGAAGCTTTCTTT
TRBJ1-5,.,TRBV18,once,CASSYLADGNQPQHF,TGTGCCAGCTCATATCTTGCTGACGGGAATCAGCCCCAGCATTTT
TRBJ2-5,.,TRBV27,.,CASSFSGKETQYF,TGTGCCAGCAGTTTTAGCGGAAAAGAGACCCAGTACTTC
TRBJ2-1,.,TRBV7-6,.,CASSPGTLYNEQFF,TGTGCCAGCAGCCCCGGGACACTTTACAATGAGCAGTTCTTC
TRBJ2-2,TRBD2,TRBV5-1,.,CASSKGLAANTGELFF,TGCGCCAGCAGCAAGGGACTAGCGGCGAACACCGGGGAGCTGTTTTTT
TRBJ2-2,TRBD1,TRBV27,.,CASSLSGQGGGELFF,TGTGCCAGCAGTTTATCGGGACAGGGAGGCGGGGAGCTGTTTTTT
TRBJ1-6,.,TRBV4-1,.,CASSQTLTAGTRDSPLHF,TGCGCCAGCAGCCAAACACTGACCGCCGGAACTCGGGACTCACCCCTCCACTTT
TRBJ2-3,TRBD2,TRBV19,.,CASCAGGSTDTQYF,TGTGCCAGTTGTGCGGGAGGTAGCACAGATACGCAGTATTTT
TRBJ2-7,.,TRBV10-3,.,CATWTVSYEQYF,TGTGCCACCTGGACTGTCTCCTACGAGCAGTACTTC
TRBJ1-2,TRBD1,TRBV28,.,CASSPPGQGLYGYTF,TGTGCCAGCAGCCCCCCGGGACAGGGACTCTATGGCTACACCTTC
TRBJ2-2,.,TRBV7-8,.,CASSFYWNTGELFF,TGTGCCAGCAGCTTTTATTGGAACACCGGGGAGCTGTTTTTT
TRBJ2-7,.,TRBV18,.,CASSLSEAGYLFPGQYF,TGTGCCAGCTCCCTATCCGAGGCAGGATATCTTTTTCCTGGTCAGTACTTC
TRBJ1-1,.,TRBV2,.,CAAGGRRGTEAFF,TGTGCCGCCGGTGGCCGGAGGGGCACTGAAGCTTTCTTT
TRBJ1-1,.,TRBV11-2,once,CASSSTSANTEAFF,TGTGCCAGCAGCTCCACATCGGCGAACACTGAAGCTTTCTTT
TRBJ1-1,.,TRBV19,.,CASSIDWGTNTEAFF,TGTGCCAGTAGTATAGATTGGGGGACTAACACTGAAGCTTTCTTT
TRBJ2-2,TRBD1,TRBV5-8,.,CASSLPGQGALANTGELFF,TGTGCCAGCAGCCTCCCTGGGCAGGGGGCCCTTGCGAACACCGGGGAGCTGTTTTTT
TRBJ2-7,.,TRBV10-3,many,CAISESSDFLTSYEQYF,TGTGCCATCAGTGAGTCCTCAGACTTCCTAACATCCTACGAGCAGTACTTC
TRBJ2-3,.,TRBV9,.,CASSVVPLTDTQYF,TGTGCCAGCAGCGTAGTCCCCCTCACAGATACGCAGTATTTT
TRBJ1-2,.,TRBV7-2,.,CASSSNGEVSYTF,TGTGCCAGCAGCTCCAACGGGGAAGTAAGCTACACCTTC
TRBJ2-3,.,TRBV28,once,CASSLKGAADTQYF,TGTGCCAGCAGTTTAAAAGGGGCGGCGGATACGCAGTATTTT
TRBJ2-7,TRBD1,TRBV19,.,CASSAGQGTLYEQYF,TGTGCCAGTAGTGCCGGACAGGGGACCCTCTACGAGCAGTACTTC
TRBJ2-2,.,TRBV7-7,.,CASSPRTGLSTGELFF,TGTGCTAGCAGCCCCCGGACGGGACTTAGCACCGGGGAGCTGTTTTTT
TRBJ1-1,TRBD1,TRBV30,.,CAQTGGGTEAFF,TGTGCCCAAACAGGGGGGGGTACTGAAGCTTTCTTT
TRBJ2-1,TRBD1,TRBV25-1,few,CASRGQLDNEQFF,TGTGCCAGCAGGGGACAGCTCGACAATGAGCAGTTCTTC
TRBJ2-7,TRBD1,TRBV27,.,CASSSETGAAYEQYF,TGTGCCAGCAGTTCCGAGACAGGGGCTGCCTACGAGCAGTACTTC
TRBJ2-1,.,TRBV7-3,.,CASSRDSTTYEQFF,TGTGCCAGCAGCCGGGACTCCACAACCTATGAGCAGTTCTTC
TRBJ2-1,TRBD1,TRBV15,.,CATSVPGQTYNEQFF,TGTGCCACCAGCGTCCCGGGACAGACTTACAATGAGCAGTTCTTC
TRBJ2-7,.,TRBV6-5,.,CASSLHIDEQYF,TGTGCCAGCAGTCTCCACATTGACGAGCAGTACTTC
TRBJ2-1,TRBD2,TRBV11-2,.,CASSLFSGGVVNEQFF,TGTGCCAGCAGCTTGTTTAGCGGGGGAGTTGTGAATGAGCAGTTCTTC
TRBJ2-3,TRBD1,TRBV6-5,.,CASSVPGQVYTQYF,TGTGCCAGCAGCGTCCCGGGACAGGTTTATACGCAGTATTTT
TRBJ1-1,TRBD1,TRBV7-9,.,CASSPTGGEYTEAFF,TGTGCCAGCAGCCCGACAGGGGGCGAGTACACTGAAGCTTTCTTT
TRBJ1-1,TRBD1,TRBV2,.,CASSERGHTEAFF,TGTGCCAGCAGTGAAAGGGGGCACACTGAAGCTTTCTTT
TRBJ1-1,.,TRBV4-3,.,CASSQTVNTEAFF,TGCGCCAGCAGCCAGACAGTGAACACTGAAGCTTTCTTT
TRBJ2-7,.,TRBV11-2,.,CASSPTKGRVSYEQYF,TGTGCCAGCAGCCCGACAAAAGGGAGAGTGTCCTACGAGCAGTACTTC
TRBJ2-3,.,TRBV18,once,CASSPRGDTQYF,TGTGCCAGCTCACCAAGGGGAGATACGCAGTATTTT
TRBJ1-1,.,TRBV28,.,CASSLVRVTEAFF,TGTGCCAGCAGTTTAGTCAGGGTAACTGAAGCTTTCTTT
TRBJ2-1,.,TRBV15,.,CATSRDGTNAGIGNEQFF,TGTGCCACCAGCAGAGATGGGACGAACGCGGGGATTGGCAATGAGCAGTTCTTC
TRBJ2-1,TRBD1,TRBV29-1,.,CSVVGDRVDEQFF,TGCAGCGTTGTTGGAGACAGGGTCGATGAGCAGTTCTTC